The rows below give T cell receptor beta chains drawn from one sample of a study of blood T cells in healthy people across ages. TCRdb itself ran the 5' RACE reads through MiXCR, one entry per CDR3 protein. Of roughly 560,000 distinct CDR3 sequences listed, 24% are singletons. These same records also appear under a second study, on T cells of mothers and their children.

The sequenced sample was blood. The source of these receptors is a boy aged 5 to 17 in good health. Both conserved end residues are trimmed from each CDR3. The size field is filled for only some rows; it gives once, few, many or a size class.

>TRBV28|TRBJ2-7|few
ASSPHGSGYEQY
>TRBV25-1|TRBJ1-4|few
ASSVGLGNEKLF
>TRBV27|TRBJ2-7|.
ASRRGLAGHYEQY
>TRBV2|TRBJ1-2|few
ASSEGRDHGYT
>TRBV5-1|TRBJ1-1|few
ASSIRTGEGTEAF
>TRBV6-5|.|few
ASSSLPGAKEQF
>TRBV25-1|TRBJ1-1|few
ASRRGGSYTEAF
>TRBV7-2|TRBJ2-4|few
ASSLEGAGNIRY
>TRBV20-1|TRBJ2-7|few
SARSLAGGSLSYEQY
>TRBV29-1|TRBJ1-1|.
SVVWGNTEAF
>TRBV5-5|TRBJ2-6|.
ASTRTAFPSGANVLT
>TRBV20-1|TRBJ1-5|.
SASNGYLNQPQH
>TRBV6-2/TRBV6-3|TRBJ2-3|.
ASSSDLTGDTQY
>TRBV28|TRBJ2-1|few
ASSLSGGLSYNEQF
>TRBV4-1|TRBJ2-4|.
ASSPITTLKAKNIQY
>TRBV7-9|.|.
ASTQLQGPYEQY
>TRBV12-3/TRBV12-4|TRBJ2-2|few
ASSLLARTSAGTGELF
>TRBV7-9|TRBJ2-7|few
ASSSTWGELSYEQY
>TRBV12-3/TRBV12-4|TRBJ2-3|few
ASRGTSGGTDTQY
>TRBV25-1|TRBJ1-4|.
ATSELETGGEKLF
>TRBV5-1|TRBJ2-3|.
ASSLVLAGGTDTQY
>TRBV29-1|TRBJ2-7|.
SVRNGYYEQY
>TRBV28|TRBJ2-7|few
ASTQGAREQY
>TRBV4-1|TRBJ1-5|.
ASSESGRSNQPQH
>TRBV27|TRBJ2-7|many
ASSLTQGSYEQY
>TRBV18|.|.
ASSLGQGELAYEQY
>TRBV20-1|TRBJ1-1|.
SAGRPNTEAF
>TRBV7-2|TRBJ1-1|.
ASSLALGSSEAF
>TRBV18|TRBJ1-1|few
ASSPLTGVMNTEAF
>TRBV5-1|.|few
ASSHSGRSYEQY
>TRBV7-8|TRBJ2-1|many
ASSLRTYNEQF
>TRBV7-8|.|.
ASSSDRGDIYNEQF
>TRBV28|TRBJ2-6|many
ASSYGTSGSGANVLT
>TRBV28|TRBJ2-4|few
ASSPLVAKNIQY